The 6 T cell receptor beta chains listed next were all sequenced from one sample in a study of blood T cells in healthy people across ages. A second about 6 to 12 cycle PCR used barcoded and J-beta primers. TCRdb re-called the 5' RACE reads through MiXCR, storing one row per CDR3 protein. Here the sample spans about 580,000 distinct CDR3 sequences, roughly 48% being singletons. The sample taken for sequencing was blood. The receptors come from a man older than 75 in good health.

The sample holds a few counts of this clonotype. V gene TRBV7-2 combines with J gene TRBJ2-7; the D gene is possibly TRBD2 (5 bases). The V and J ends lost 4 bases and 3 bases respectively, with 16 bases between them. CDR3 length: 15 residues. CDR1 SGHTA and CDR2 FQGNSA come from the germline V gene. This chain's CDR3 is CASSSSTGEGYEQYF. The CDR3 DNA is TGTGCCAGCAGCTCCTCGACTGGCGAGGGCTACGAGCAGTACTTC.

The rearrangement links TRBV28 to TRBJ2-1, with D hard to call. The germline CDR1 and CDR2 sequences are MDHEN and SYDVKM. V shed 1 base and J shed 5 bases, with 3 bases lying between them. The CDR3 runs 12 residues. The CDR3 loop is CASSLYNNEQFF. In DNA form, the CDR3 reads TGTGCCAGCAGTTTATACAACAATGAGCAGTTCTTC.

The chain uses TRBV7-9 and TRBJ2-3, with TRBD1 as a possible D gene (5 bases). V was pared by 3 bases and J by 0 bases, with 10 bases between. This CDR3 is 15 amino acids long. Per germline, CDR1 SEHNR and CDR2 FQNEAQ (reference sequence). The CDR3 sequence: CASSLMTASTDTQYF. Written as DNA, the CDR3 is TGTGCCAGCAGCTTGATGACAGCTAGCACAGATACGCAGTATTTT.

The J gene is TRBJ2-7, the V gene TRBV3-1; 7 positions agree with TRBD2. The germline gives CDR1 LGHDT, CDR2 YNNKEL (reference sequence). The CDR3 is 14 amino acids. Trimming at V came to 1 base and at J to 6 bases, leaving 6 bases not matched to a gene. The CDR3 sequence is CASSQAASGGEQYF. The CDR3 coding sequence is TGTGCCAGCAGCCAAGCCGCTAGCGGAGGCGAGCAGTACTTC.

The V call is TRBV29-1, the J call TRBJ1-1; no clear D gene. This CDR3 contains 14 residues. V was clipped by 4 bases and J by 2 bases, with 14 bases between them. Germline loops: CDR1 SQVTM, CDR2 ANQGSEA. CDR3 residues: CSVVRRVSNTEAFF. The CDR3 bases are TGCAGCGTTGTCAGGAGGGTTAGTAACACTGAAGCTTTCTTT.

J is TRBJ2-3 and V is TRBV7-2; possibly TRBD2 for D (5 bases). The germline V and J ends were trimmed by 1 base and 10 bases, with 6 bases remaining between them. The CDR3 has 11 amino acids. Germline CDR1 and CDR2: SGHTA and FQGNSA. CDR3 bases: TGTGCCAGCAGCTTAGTAGCGCCGCAGTATTTT. This codes for CASSLVAPQYF.